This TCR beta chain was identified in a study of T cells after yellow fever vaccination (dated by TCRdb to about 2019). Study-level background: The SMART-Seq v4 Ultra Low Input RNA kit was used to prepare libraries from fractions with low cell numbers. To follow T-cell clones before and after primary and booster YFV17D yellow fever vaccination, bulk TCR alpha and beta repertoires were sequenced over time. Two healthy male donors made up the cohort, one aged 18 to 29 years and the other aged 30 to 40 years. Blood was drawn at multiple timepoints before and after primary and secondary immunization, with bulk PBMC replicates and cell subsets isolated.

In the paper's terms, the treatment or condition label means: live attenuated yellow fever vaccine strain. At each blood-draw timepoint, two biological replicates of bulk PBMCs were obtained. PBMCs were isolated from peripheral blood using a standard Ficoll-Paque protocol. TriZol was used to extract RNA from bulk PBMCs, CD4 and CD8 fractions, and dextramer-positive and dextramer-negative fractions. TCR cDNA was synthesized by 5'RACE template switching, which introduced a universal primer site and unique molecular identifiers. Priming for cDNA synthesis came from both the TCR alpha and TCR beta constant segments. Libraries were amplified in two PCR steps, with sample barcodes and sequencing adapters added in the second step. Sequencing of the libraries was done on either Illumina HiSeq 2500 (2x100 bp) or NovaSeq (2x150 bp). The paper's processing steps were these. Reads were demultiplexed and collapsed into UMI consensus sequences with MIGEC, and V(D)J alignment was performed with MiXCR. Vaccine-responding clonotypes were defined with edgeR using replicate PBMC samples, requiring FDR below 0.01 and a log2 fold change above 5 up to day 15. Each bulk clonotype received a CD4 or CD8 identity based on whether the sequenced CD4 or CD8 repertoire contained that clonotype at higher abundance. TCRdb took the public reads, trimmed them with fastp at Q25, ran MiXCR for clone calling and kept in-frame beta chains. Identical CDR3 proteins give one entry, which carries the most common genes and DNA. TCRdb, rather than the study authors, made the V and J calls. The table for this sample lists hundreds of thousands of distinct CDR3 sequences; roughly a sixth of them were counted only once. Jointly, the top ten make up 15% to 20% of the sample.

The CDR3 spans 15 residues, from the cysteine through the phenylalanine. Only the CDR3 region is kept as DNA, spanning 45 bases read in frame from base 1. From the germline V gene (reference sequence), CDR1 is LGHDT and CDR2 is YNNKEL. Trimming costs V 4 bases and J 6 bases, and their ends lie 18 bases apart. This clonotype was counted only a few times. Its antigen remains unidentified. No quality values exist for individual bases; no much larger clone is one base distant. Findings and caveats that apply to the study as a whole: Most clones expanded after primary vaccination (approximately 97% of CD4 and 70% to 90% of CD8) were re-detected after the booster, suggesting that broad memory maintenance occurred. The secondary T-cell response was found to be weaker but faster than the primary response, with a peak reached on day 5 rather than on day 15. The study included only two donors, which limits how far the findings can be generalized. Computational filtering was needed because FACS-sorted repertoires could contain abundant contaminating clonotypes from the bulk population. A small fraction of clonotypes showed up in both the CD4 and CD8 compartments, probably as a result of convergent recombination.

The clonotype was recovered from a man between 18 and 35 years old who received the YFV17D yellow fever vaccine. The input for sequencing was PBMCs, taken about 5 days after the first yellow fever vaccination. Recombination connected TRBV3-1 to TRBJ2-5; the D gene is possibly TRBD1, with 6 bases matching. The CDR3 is CASSPPWTVLKTQYF. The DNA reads TGTGCCAGCAGCCCCCCCTGGACAGTCCTAAAGACCCAGTACTTC.